This T cell receptor beta chain was captured in a study of cytomegalovirus exposure and HLA in healthy donors. Study-wide results and caveats: That first-cohort TCR clusters tended to co-occur in the roughly 130 validation repertoires was found in a later analysis. Around 160 TCR beta chains were listed as cytomegalovirus-associated.

Details on this clone: What it recognizes is unknown.

Sequenced by immunoSEQ multiplex PCR; TCRdb stores in-frame clones only, minus some. The sample records about 38,000 clones, about 93% being singletons. Donors came from a validation cohort of 90 to 150 subjects, distinct from the first 666-subject cohort. This CDR3 is built from 13 residues. Germline assignment: CDR1 WSHSY and CDR2 SAAADI. V was cut by 6 bases and J by 7 bases, with 16 bases left in between. This receptor was identified in a man younger than 35 in good health and CMV-seronegative. Source material: PBMCs. The chain combines TRBV10-2 with TRBJ2-7; tentatively, D is TRBD1 (8 bases). In nucleotides, the CDR3 is TGCGCCAGCAGCCTGACAGGGGAGGGAGAGCAGTACTTC. It specifies CASSLTGEGEQYF.